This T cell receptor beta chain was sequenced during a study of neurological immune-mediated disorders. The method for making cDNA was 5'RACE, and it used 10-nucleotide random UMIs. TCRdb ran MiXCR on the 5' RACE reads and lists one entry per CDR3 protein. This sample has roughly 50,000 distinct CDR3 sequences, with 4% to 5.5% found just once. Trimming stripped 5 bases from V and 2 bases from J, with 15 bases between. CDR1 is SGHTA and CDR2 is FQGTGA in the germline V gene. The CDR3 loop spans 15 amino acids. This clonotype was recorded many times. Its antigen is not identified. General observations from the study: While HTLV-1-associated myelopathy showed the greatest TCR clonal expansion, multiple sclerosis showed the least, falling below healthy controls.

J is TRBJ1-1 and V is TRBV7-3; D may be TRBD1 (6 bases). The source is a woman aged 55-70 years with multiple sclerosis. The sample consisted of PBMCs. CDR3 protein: CASSNTGTTNTEAFF. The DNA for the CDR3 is TGTGCCAGCAGCAATACCGGGACAACCAACACTGAAGCTTTCTTT.